This T cell receptor (beta chain) was observed in a study of blood T cell repertoires in COVID-19 (dated by TCRdb to the early 2020s). Study-level background: Collaborator samples came from the United States, Italy and Spain and covered acute and convalescent phases of COVID-19. The prospective study material was composed of cDNA or gDNA derived from T cells, B-cell-depleted T cells, or PBMCs. Subjects who had been exposed to COVID-19, were actively infected with it, or had recovered from it provided the deeply sampled blood TCRbeta repertoires that made up the dataset. The repertoires were released in a freely available public database meant as a resource for research on the immune response to SARS-CoV-2. The samples were drawn from two sources: the first 160 participants of the ongoing ImmuneRACE study, and 1,000 to 1,500 subjects contributed by 6 global collaborators. The sample metadata nearly always contained a de-identified subject ID, COVID-19 status, age in years and sex. Where available, HLA class I and class II types were obtained from metadata supplied by the sample provider rather than from assay-based typing. What the authors observed across the whole study: The amount of clinical and demographic metadata varied by source and participant and was provided uncurated.

This clone was counted only a few times. Its antigen is currently not known. No much larger clone is present one base from it, and per-base qualities are unavailable. TCRbeta CDR3 regions were amplified from genomic DNA using the immunoSEQ Assay, a bias-controlled multiplex PCR. The authors' pipeline ran thus. The number of nucleated cells in each sample was estimated by amplification of reference gene primers within the assay. Sequence reads were collapsed and filtered to measure the absolute abundance of every unique TCRbeta CDR3 rearrangement. Productive Simpson clonality was computed per sample as the square root of Simpson's diversity index over productive rearrangements. Here the immuneACCESS table is served through TCRdb, limited to in-frame sequences with V and J called. Missing clones are a known gap in these copies; in checked studies unresolved V genes cover under half, and the rest lacks a known reason. The V and J calls and the clone size are those of that table, but D and trimming were determined from the DNA. The sample data list fewer than 250,000 clones, and more than 75% of these were observed just once. Approximately 2.1% of the sample goes to the ten largest clones.

Enrolling through a virtual design, the prospective study's participants ranged in age from roughly 18 to 90 years and lived across roughly 24 United States geographic areas. In the prospective study, participants were assigned to cohorts based on the clinical history participants reported in a screening survey and a study questionnaire. For ImmuneRACE Cohort 3, a participant was defined as recovered based on two consecutive negative NP/OP PCR tests, clearance by a healthcare professional, or resolution of symptoms. In the prospective study, mobile phlebotomists collected whole blood, serum and a nasopharyngeal or oropharyngeal swab from each participant. Prospective study participants could optionally give additional blood draws and questionnaires over a roughly two-month period. Before DNA extraction, prospective study blood samples were shipped either frozen or at room temperature. Measured from the cysteine to the phenylalanine, the CDR3 is 14 residues long. Just CDR3 DNA is preserved here, 42 bases in frame from base 1. Reading the germline V gene gives CDR1 MDHEN and CDR2 SYDVKM. The junction shows trimming of 5 bases on V and 4 bases on J, plus 14 bases between the germline ends.

This sequence originates from a woman aged 45-59 years who had recovered from COVID-19. The sequencing sample was made of PBMCs or T cells enriched from blood (not recorded which). Recombination connected TRBV28 to TRBJ1-2, and perhaps TRBD1 as D gene, on 5 matching bases. The CDR3 region reads CASSLQGWGYGYTF. The sequenced DNA: TGTGCCAGCAGTCTTCAGGGTTGGGGCTATGGCTACACCTTC.